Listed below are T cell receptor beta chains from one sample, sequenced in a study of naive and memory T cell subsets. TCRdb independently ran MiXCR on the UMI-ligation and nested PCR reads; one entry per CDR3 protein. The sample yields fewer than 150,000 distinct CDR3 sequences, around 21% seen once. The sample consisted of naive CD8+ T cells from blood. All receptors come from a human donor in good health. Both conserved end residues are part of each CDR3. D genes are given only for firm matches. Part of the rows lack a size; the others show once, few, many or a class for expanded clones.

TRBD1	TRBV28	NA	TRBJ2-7	TGTGCCAGCAGCCACAGGACAGGGCGCTACGAGCAGTACTTC	CASSHRTGRYEQYF
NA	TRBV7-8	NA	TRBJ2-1	TGTGCCAGCAGCTTAGCGAGGTTCTACAATGAGCAGTTCTTC	CASSLARFYNEQFF
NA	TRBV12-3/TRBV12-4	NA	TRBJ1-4	TGTGCCAGCAGTTTAGGCGGGCCCTTACTGTTTTTT	CASSLGGPLLFF
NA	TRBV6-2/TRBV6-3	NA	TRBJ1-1	TGTGCCAGCAGTTATGAGAGCGCGGTTATGAACTGGGGCACTGAAGCTTTCTTT	CASSYESAVMNWGTEAFF
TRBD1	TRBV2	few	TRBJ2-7	TGTGCCAGCACCGACCGCCGGGACAGGGTAAGCGAGCAGTACTTC	CASTDRRDRVSEQYF
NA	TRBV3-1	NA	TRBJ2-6	TGTGCCAGCAGCCAAGAGGTCCCAGGGGCAGCTGGGGCCAACGTCCTGACTTTC	CASSQEVPGAAGANVLTF
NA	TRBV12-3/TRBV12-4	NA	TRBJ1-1	TGTGCCAGCAGCCAAGTGAACACTGAAGCTTTCTTT	CASSQVNTEAFF
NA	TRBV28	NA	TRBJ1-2	TGTGCCAGCAGTTTACTGGCCTACTATGGCTACACCTTC	CASSLLAYYGYTF
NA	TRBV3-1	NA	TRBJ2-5	TGTGCCAGCAGCCCGAGGGATGGGGTAGCGGATCAAGAGACCCAGTACTTC	CASSPRDGVADQETQYF
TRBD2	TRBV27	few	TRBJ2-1	TGTGCCAGCAGTAATAGCGGGCCCCCCCATGAGCAGTTCTTC	CASSNSGPPHEQFF
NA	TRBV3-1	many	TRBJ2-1	TGTGCCAGCAGCCTCTTCGCGGACAGTCCCAACAATGAGCAGTTCTTC	CASSLFADSPNNEQFF
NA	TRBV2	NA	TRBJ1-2	TGTGCCAGCAGTGAGGGGGCCGACTATGGCTACACCTTC	CASSEGADYGYTF
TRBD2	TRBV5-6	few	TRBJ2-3	TGTGCCAGCAGCTTCGGGACTAGCGGGAGGCCCAGTCGCACAGATACGCAGTATTTT	CASSFGTSGRPSRTDTQYF
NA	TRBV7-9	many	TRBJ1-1	TGTGCCAGCAGCTTAGCGAGGGGTCCTGAAGCTTTCTTT	CASSLARGPEAFF
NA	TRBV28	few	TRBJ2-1	TGTGCCAGCAGTCACCTAGATGGGAGCTCCTACAATGAGCAGTTCTTC	CASSHLDGSSYNEQFF
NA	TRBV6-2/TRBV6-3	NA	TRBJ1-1	TGTGCCAGCAGTTACGATTCGTCGGGCTACACTGAAGCTTTCTTT	CASSYDSSGYTEAFF
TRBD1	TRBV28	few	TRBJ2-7	TGTGCCAGCAGCCCCGTGCAGGGGGCCCCAAGCTCCTACGAGCAGTACTTC	CASSPVQGAPSSYEQYF
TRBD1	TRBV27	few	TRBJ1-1	TGTGCCAGCAGTTCCTACAGGGGGAGGGACACTGAAGCTTTCTTT	CASSSYRGRDTEAFF
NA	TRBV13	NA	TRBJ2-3	TGTGCCAGCAGCACATATACAGATACGCAGTATTTT	CASSTYTDTQYF
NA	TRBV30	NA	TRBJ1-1	TGTGCCTGGAAGATTCCCGGGACGAACACTGAAGCTTTCTTT	CAWKIPGTNTEAFF
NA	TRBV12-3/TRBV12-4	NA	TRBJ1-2	TGTGCCAGCAGTTTGGGCAGGGTAGATGGCTACACCTTC	CASSLGRVDGYTF
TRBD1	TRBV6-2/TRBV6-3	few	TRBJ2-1	TGTGCCAGCAGTCCTCTGAAGGACAGGGGGTTTAATGAGCAGTTCTTC	CASSPLKDRGFNEQFF
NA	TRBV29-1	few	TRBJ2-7	TGCAGCGTAGAGGACAGCTCCTACGAGCAGTACTTC	CSVEDSSYEQYF
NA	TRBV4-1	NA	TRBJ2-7	TGCGCCAGCAGCCAAGATAGTTTGGGCGAGCAGTACTTC	CASSQDSLGEQYF
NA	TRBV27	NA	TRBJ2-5	TGTGCCAGCAGTCTCACCCGGGTCACCCAAGAGACCCAGTACTTC	CASSLTRVTQETQYF
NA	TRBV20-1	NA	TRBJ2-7	TGCAGTGCTAGAGATTTGTCTACTTCCTACGAGCAGTACTTC	CSARDLSTSYEQYF
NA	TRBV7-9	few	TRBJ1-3	TGTGCCAGCAGCGCATCAGGGGTGAACGGTGGAAACACCATATATTTT	CASSASGVNGGNTIYF
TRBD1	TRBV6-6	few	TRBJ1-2	TGTGCCAGCAACTATATCCACAGGGGGGGAGGCTATGGCTACACCTTC	CASNYIHRGGGYGYTF
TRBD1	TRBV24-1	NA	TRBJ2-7	TGTGCCACCAGTGAAAGGACAGGGGGCAACTACGAGCAGTACTTC	CATSERTGGNYEQYF
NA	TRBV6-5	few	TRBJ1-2	TGTGCCAGCAGTGCGGCCCCCTGGGGCTCTAACTATGGCTACACCTTC	CASSAAPWGSNYGYTF
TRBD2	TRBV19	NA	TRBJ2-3	TGTGCCAGTAGTCCCGGGGAGCGGGAGTATCTTCATACGCAGTATTTT	CASSPGEREYLHTQYF
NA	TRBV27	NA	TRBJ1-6	TGTGCCAGCAGTTTAGAGGCAGGGGTGTTTAATTCACCCCTCCACTTT	CASSLEAGVFNSPLHF
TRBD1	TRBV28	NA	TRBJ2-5	TGTGCCAGCAGACGACGGGACAGGCAGGGGGAGACCCAGTACTTC	CASRRRDRQGETQYF
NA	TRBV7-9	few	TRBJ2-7	TGTGCCAGCAGCTTAAACGAGAAATCCCCCTACGAGCAGTACTTC	CASSLNEKSPYEQYF
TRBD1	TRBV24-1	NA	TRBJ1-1	TGTGCCACCAGGTCCGGGACAGGGAGCACTGAAGCTTTCTTT	CATRSGTGSTEAFF
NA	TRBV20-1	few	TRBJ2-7	TGCAGTGCTAGAATTCGTGGGACACCAACCTACGAGCAGTACTTC	CSARIRGTPTYEQYF
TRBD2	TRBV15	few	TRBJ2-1	TGTGCCACCACACAACTAGCGGGTCGTTTTGATGAGCAGTTCTTC	CATTQLAGRFDEQFF
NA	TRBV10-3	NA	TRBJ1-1	TGTGCCATCAGTGATCGGGTTGGGGCGAACACTGAAGCTTTCTTT	CAISDRVGANTEAFF
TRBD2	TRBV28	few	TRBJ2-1	TGTGCCAGCAGTTTATATGGCACTAGCGGATCCTACAATGAGCAGTTCTTC	CASSLYGTSGSYNEQFF
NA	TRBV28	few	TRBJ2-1	TGTGCCTCTAAGGAGGGGGGATGGGATGAGCAGTTCTTC	CASKEGGWDEQFF
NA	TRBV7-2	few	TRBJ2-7	TGTGCCAGCAGCTTTTTATCCCCCTACGAGCAGTACTTC	CASSFLSPYEQYF
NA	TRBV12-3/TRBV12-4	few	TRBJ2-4	TGTGCCAGCAGTTTCCAGGGTGCGGGTGACATTCAGTACTTC	CASSFQGAGDIQYF
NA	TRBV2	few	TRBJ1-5	TGTGCCAGCAGTGAAGGAGGGGTCGGGGCAAAGCCCCAGCATTTT	CASSEGGVGAKPQHF
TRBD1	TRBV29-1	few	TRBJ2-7	TGCAGCGTTGACATCGGGGACAGCTCCTACGAGCAGTACTTC	CSVDIGDSSYEQYF
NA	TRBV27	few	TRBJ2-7	TGTGCCAGCAGTGCTCGGGAGCTTACCCTCTACGAGCAGTACTTC	CASSARELTLYEQYF
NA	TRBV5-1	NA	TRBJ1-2	TGCGCCAGCAGCTTGCAGGGTCCAAATGGCTACACCTTC	CASSLQGPNGYTF
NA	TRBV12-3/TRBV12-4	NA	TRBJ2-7	TGTGCCAGCAGTTTAGCGCCTGGGCGGGAGCAGTACTTC	CASSLAPGREQYF
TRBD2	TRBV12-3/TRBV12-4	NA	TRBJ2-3	TGTGCCAGCAGTTTCCTAGCGGGAGGAACCACAGATACGCAGTATTTT	CASSFLAGGTTDTQYF
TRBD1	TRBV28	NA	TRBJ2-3	TGTGCCAGCAGTGATGGGACAGGTGGCACAGATACGCAGTATTTT	CASSDGTGGTDTQYF
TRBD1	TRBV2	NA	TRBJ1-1	TGTGCCAGCAGCGAGGGACAGGGAGGCACTGAAGCTTTCTTT	CASSEGQGGTEAFF